Presented here are 11 T cell receptor beta chains from one specimen sequenced in a study of T cell changes during pregnancy in multiple sclerosis. Clones were sequenced by immunoSEQ multiplex PCR, and TCRdb holds only the in-frame ones, with some missing. The data show approximately 41,000 clones, with 90% seen just once and 10% held by the top ten. The source material was CD8+ T cells from peripheral blood mononuclear cells, sampled in the first trimester of pregnancy. The receptor source for this set is a female donor with multiple sclerosis, enrolled in a pregnancy study.

J is TRBJ1-1 and V is TRBV25-1; possibly TRBD1 for D (5 bases). The CDR3 runs 12 residues. The V end was cut by 5 bases, the J end by 6 bases, with 10 bases between. Germline V lookup: CDR1 MGHDK, CDR2 SYGVNS. This CDR3 reads CASSPSTAEAFF. CDR3 DNA sequence: TGTGCCAGCAGTCCATCGACAGCTGAAGCTTTCTTT. Variable domain in full (rest from reference TRBV25-1 and TRBJ1-1): EADIYQTPRYLVIGTGKKITLECSQTMGHDKMYWYQQDPGMELHLIHYSYGVNSTEKGDLSSESTVSRIRTEHFPLTLESARPSHTSQYLCASSPSTAEAFFGQGTRLTVV.

The chain couples TRBV27 to TRBJ1-2, with TRBD1 identical over 8 bases. The germline V gene has CDR1 MNHEY and CDR2 SMNVEV (reference sequence). CDR3 length: 13 residues. Trimming at V came to 4 bases and at J to 4 bases, leaving 2 bases not matched to a gene. CDR3 region: CASSSQGAYGYTF. CDR3 bases: TGTGCCAGCAGTTCCCAGGGGGCCTATGGCTACACCTTC.

The chain is built from TRBV7-9 and TRBJ2-7; 11 positions match TRBD2. The CDR3 runs 15 residues. V gave up 4 bases and J gave up 0 bases; unmatched junction bases: 2. CDR1 is SEHNR and CDR2 is FQNEAQ in the germline V gene (reference sequence). The CDR3 DNA follows: TGTGCCAGCAGCTCGACTAGCGGGAACTCCTACGAGCAGTACTTC. Translated, it gives CASSSTSGNSYEQYF.

This chain joins TRBV10-3 and TRBJ2-1, with a weak D call TRBD2 (5 bases). The CDR3 has 15 amino acids. The ends were cut back, 6 bases at V and 7 bases at J, with 19 bases in the middle. Germline assignment: CDR1 ENHRY and CDR2 SYGVKD. This CDR3 reads CAIRETSTTPNEQFF. The CDR3 coding sequence is TGTGCCATCAGAGAAACCTCGACTACCCCTAATGAGCAGTTCTTC.

The chain carries TRBV4-3 and TRBJ1-1, with a weak D call TRBD1 (5 bases). V shed 6 bases and J shed 0 bases, with 11 bases lying between them. This CDR3 contains 14 residues. Per germline, CDR1 LGHNA and CDR2 YSLEER. CDR3 nucleotides: TGCGCCAGCAGGGCCGACAGCATGAACACTGAAGCTTTCTTT. Its translation: CASRADSMNTEAFF.

This sequence joins TRBV9 and TRBJ1-1, with a weak D call TRBD1 (6 bases). The V and J ends lost 5 bases and 4 bases respectively, with 12 bases between them. The CDR3 runs to 13 residues. CDR1 is SGDLS, CDR2 YYNGEE, per germline. CDR3 in DNA: TGTGCCAGCAGTGAGGGGGGGGGCACTGAAGCTTTCTTT. It codes for CASSEGGGTEAFF.

V usage is TRBV18 and J usage is TRBJ2-1; D may be TRBD1 (5 bases). The CDR3 extends over 15 amino acids. V lost 3 bases, J lost 7 bases, and 16 bases lay in between. Germline V gene data show CDR1 as KGHSH and CDR2 as LQKENI. The CDR3 region is CASSPSLSRENEQFF. Written as DNA, the CDR3 is TGTGCCAGCTCACCGTCACTTTCCAGGGAAAATGAGCAGTTCTTC. The variable domain in full, completed from reference TRBV18 and TRBJ2-1, reads NAGVMQNPRHLVRRRGQEARLRCSPMKGHSHVYWYRQLPEEGLKFMVYLQKENIIDESGMPKERFSAEFPKEGPSILRIQQVVRGDSAAYFCASSPSLSRENEQFFGPGTRLTVL.

This clone has just a few counts. The chain combines TRBV10-3 with TRBJ2-5; 12 positions agree with TRBD2. CDR3 length equals 16 residues. The J segment lost 2 bases and the V segment lost 2 bases, leaving 3 bases of the junction unmatched. Germline V gene sequence: CDR1 ENHRY, CDR2 SYGVKD. CDR3 loop: CAISEPGLAGQETQYF. CDR3 DNA sequence: TGTGCCATCAGTGAGCCGGGACTAGCGGGTCAAGAGACCCAGTACTTC.

The chain employs TRBV9 and TRBJ1-1; D perhaps matches TRBD1 (5 bases). Germline CDR1 is SGDLS and CDR2 is YYNGEE. V lost 0 bases, J lost 4 bases, and 13 bases lay in between. The CDR3 has 15 residues. The CDR3 DNA follows: TGTGCCAGCAGCGTAGCCTTAGGGGCGAGCACTGAAGCTTTCTTT. Residues: CASSVALGASTEAFF.

Here the CDR3 reads CASTLGGNTEAFF. The CDR3 region has the DNA TGTGCCAGCACCCTCGGGGGGAACACTGAAGCTTTCTTT. This chain links TRBV9 with TRBJ1-1, with a possible D match to TRBD1 (5 bases). Germline CDR1 is SGDLS and CDR2 is YYNGEE. Trimming took off 6 bases at V and 1 base at J, with 10 bases between the two ends. CDR3 length: 13 residues.

The chain carries TRBV18 and TRBJ2-1; 9 positions agree with TRBD1. The J segment lost 6 bases and the V segment lost 5 bases, leaving 14 bases of the junction unmatched. This CDR3 has 17 residues. CDR1 and CDR2 (germline): KGHSH, LQKENI. CDR3 bases: TGTGCCAGCTCATCAGGCTTTACAGGGGGCGCCTTCAATGAGCAGTTCTTC. This translates into CASSSGFTGGAFNEQFF.